The rows below give T cell receptor beta chains drawn from one sample of a study of T-cell memory formation after mild COVID-19. From the 5' RACE reads, TCRdb called clonotypes with MiXCR, one entry per CDR3 protein. Of about 400,000 distinct CDR3 sequences listed, about a sixth were seen once; the top ten hold under 25%. The sample taken for sequencing was PBMCs or a T cell subset sorted from them (not recorded which). All receptors come from a man between 18 and 35 years old who had mild COVID-19 (a few samples of this study predate the infection). Cell type and time point are not known. The CDR3 runs from the conserved cysteine through the conserved F or W. A D gene is named only where the DNA matches it firmly. Rows give clone size only sometimes, using once, few, many, or a class for an expanded clone.

j_gene,d_gene,abundance,v_gene,CDR3aa,CDR3nt
TRBJ2-7,TRBD2,-,TRBV19,CASSTSGGWYEQYF,TGTGCCAGTTCGACTAGCGGGGGTTGGTACGAGCAGTACTTC
TRBJ2-2,-,-,TRBV12-3/TRBV12-4,CASSVRYRGIAGELFF,TGTGCCAGCAGTGTTCGTTACCGGGGGATCGCCGGGGAGCTGTTTTTT
TRBJ1-1,-,-,TRBV5-1,CASSYPGRMNTEAFF,TGCGCCAGCAGCTATCCGGGTCGCATGAACACTGAAGCTTTCTTT
TRBJ2-3,TRBD2,few,TRBV5-4,CASNLGGGTDTQYF,TGTGCCAGCAACCTCGGGGGGGGCACAGATACGCAGTATTTT
TRBJ2-2,-,-,TRBV7-3,CASSFTGTLSGGELFF,TGTGCCAGCAGCTTTACAGGGACCCTTTCGGGCGGGGAGCTGTTTTTT
TRBJ2-4,-,-,TRBV5-6,CASSFGGEHKNIQYF,TGTGCCAGCAGCTTCGGAGGGGAGCACAAAAACATTCAGTACTTC
TRBJ2-1,-,-,TRBV11-3,CASSFGTTSSYNEQFF,TGTGCCAGCAGCTTCGGGACGACGAGCTCCTACAATGAGCAGTTCTTC
TRBJ2-5,TRBD2,few,TRBV7-2,CASSLVYGGETQYF,TGTGCCAGCAGCTTAGTATACGGGGGGGAGACCCAGTACTTC
TRBJ2-7,TRBD2,-,TRBV20-1,CSAATSGGGFYEQYF,TGCAGTGCAGCAACTAGCGGGGGGGGCTTTTACGAGCAGTACTTC
TRBJ2-3,-,-,TRBV27,CASSLSGFTDTQYF,TGTGCCAGCAGTCTGTCGGGCTTCACAGATACGCAGTATTTT
TRBJ1-2,-,few,TRBV6-6,CATEAADKAHYTF,TGTGCCACTGAAGCCGCGGACAAGGCCCACTACACCTTC
TRBJ1-5,TRBD1,-,TRBV6-2/TRBV6-3,CASSSHTGTAFYSNQPQHF,TGTGCCAGCAGTTCTCATACCGGGACAGCCTTTTATAGCAATCAGCCCCAGCATTTT
TRBJ1-1,-,few,TRBV15,CATSRDKSEVAEAFF,TGTGCCACCAGCAGAGATAAGTCAGAGGTCGCTGAAGCTTTCTTT
TRBJ2-5,-,many,TRBV4-2,CASSPGGGNTETQYF,TGTGCCAGCAGCCCAGGAGGGGGAAATACAGAGACCCAGTACTTC
TRBJ2-5,-,few,TRBV7-2,CASSFQGIGGETQYF,TGTGCCAGCAGCTTTCAGGGGATCGGAGGAGAGACCCAGTACTTC
TRBJ2-5,TRBD2,few,TRBV11-2,CASSLGPWGGETQYF,TGTGCCAGCAGCTTAGGGCCCTGGGGAGGGGAGACCCAGTACTTC
TRBJ2-7,TRBD1,few,TRBV7-9,CASSGDRVREADEQYF,TGTGCCAGCAGCGGGGACAGGGTCAGAGAAGCAGACGAGCAGTACTTC
TRBJ2-3,-,few,TRBV29-1,CSALPGLATDTQYF,TGCAGCGCGCTTCCGGGGCTAGCGACAGATACGCAGTATTTT
TRBJ2-3,TRBD2,-,TRBV3-1,CASSQERGGGTDTQYF,TGTGCCAGCAGCCAAGAGCGGGGGGGAGGCACAGATACGCAGTATTTT
TRBJ2-3,-,-,TRBV20-1,CSAGTGPGSAGTQYF,TGCAGTGCTGGAACAGGCCCCGGATCCGCAGGGACGCAGTATTTT
TRBJ1-1,-,-,TRBV9,CASSSSAVTEAFF,-
TRBJ1-5,-,few,TRBV6-2/TRBV6-3,CASRTGREPQHF,TGTGCCAGCAGAACGGGGCGGGAGCCCCAGCATTTT
TRBJ2-4,TRBD1,many,TRBV14,CASSQTDRGRVIQYF,TGTGCCAGCAGCCAGACGGACAGGGGGCGCGTCATTCAGTACTTC
TRBJ2-1,-,-,TRBV18,CASSPPGGYDEQFF,TGTGCCAGCTCACCACCAGGGGGTTATGATGAGCAGTTCTTC
TRBJ1-2,-,many,TRBV6-5,CASSVHPVFGYTF,TGTGCCAGCAGTGTTCATCCGGTCTTTGGCTACACCTTC
TRBJ1-2,-,-,TRBV20-1,CSARDGGGYGYTF,TGCAGTGCTAGAGATGGGGGTGGCTATGGCTACACCTTC
TRBJ2-1,-,many,TRBV9,CASSSSSGSYNEQFF,TGTGCCAGCAGCTCCAGTAGCGGTTCCTACAATGAGCAGTTCTTC
TRBJ2-1,-,-,TRBV4-3,CASSQDVGGSGEQFF,TGCGCCAGCAGCCAAGATGTGGGGGGCTCAGGCGAGCAGTTCTTC
TRBJ1-2,TRBD1,many,TRBV20-1,CSARVFRGQGYYGYTF,TGCAGTGCTAGAGTCTTCAGGGGACAGGGATACTATGGCTACACCTTC
TRBJ2-5,-,-,TRBV2,CASSPTGSRPETQYF,TGTGCCAGCAGCCCTACGGGCTCCCGCCCCGAGACCCAGTACTTC
TRBJ1-1,-,-,TRBV29-1,CSVDPGNTEAFF,TGCAGCGTTGACCCAGGGAACACTGAAGCTTTCTTT
TRBJ1-2,-,few,TRBV18,CASSPRQEDGYTF,TGTGCCAGCTCGCCTCGGCAGGAGGACGGCTACACCTTC
TRBJ1-5,-,-,TRBV29-1,CSVSQAGSGQPQHF,TGCAGCGTTTCTCAGGCGGGGTCGGGTCAGCCCCAGCATTTT
TRBJ2-5,TRBD2,few,TRBV7-2,CASSFGLAGGLETQYF,TGTGCCAGCAGCTTCGGACTAGCGGGGGGCCTAGAGACCCAGTACTTC
TRBJ1-2,TRBD1,few,TRBV5-1,CASSLGDSSSGYTF,TGCGCCAGCAGCTTGGGGGACAGTTCATCGGGCTACACCTTC
TRBJ1-1,TRBD1,few,TRBV27,CASRDQGADTEAFF,TGTGCCAGCAGGGACCAGGGGGCGGACACTGAAGCTTTCTTT
TRBJ2-6,-,-,TRBV30,CAWVRGYLTGANVLTF,TGTGCCTGGGTGAGGGGTTACTTAACTGGGGCCAACGTCCTGACTTTC